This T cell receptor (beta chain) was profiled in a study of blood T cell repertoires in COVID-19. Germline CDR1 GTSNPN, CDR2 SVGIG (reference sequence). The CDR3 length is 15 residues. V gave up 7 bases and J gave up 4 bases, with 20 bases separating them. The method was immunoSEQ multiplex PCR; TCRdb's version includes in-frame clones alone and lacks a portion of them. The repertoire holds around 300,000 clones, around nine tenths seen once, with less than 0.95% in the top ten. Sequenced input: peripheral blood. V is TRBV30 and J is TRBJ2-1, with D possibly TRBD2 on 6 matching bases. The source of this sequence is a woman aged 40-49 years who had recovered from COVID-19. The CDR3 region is CAYTQGGTPYNEQFF. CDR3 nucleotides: TGTGCCTACACCCAAGGAGGGACCCCTTACAATGAGCAGTTCTTC.